The rows below give T cell receptor beta chains drawn from one sample of a study of T cell responses to AZD1222 COVID-19 vaccine. Measured with immunoSEQ multiplex PCR; TCRdb has only the in-frame clones, and not every one. The sample has roughly 120,000 clones; around 85% are singletons. The sample was peripheral blood, taken 28 days after the second AZD1222 dose. These receptors all come from an adult who received the AZD1222 COVID-19 vaccine. Each CDR3 is given with its conserved first and last residue. D genes are given only for firm matches. The size of a clone is reported for some rows only, either as once, few or many, or as a class for expanded clones.

d_call	v_call	clone_size	j_call	cdr3_nt	cdr3_aa
TRBD2	TRBV27	.	TRBJ2-1	TGTGCCAGCAGTTTATCTAGCCGTAGCGGGAATGAGCAGTTCTTC	CASSLSSRSGNEQFF
.	TRBV5-6	.	TRBJ1-4	TGTGCCAGCAGCCCCCTCCAGTCCGCAACTAATGAAAAACTGTTTTTT	CASSPLQSATNEKLFF
.	TRBV28	.	TRBJ1-1	TGTGCCACCAAGACGGGGAACACTGAAGCTTTCTTT	CATKTGNTEAFF
.	TRBV29-1	.	TRBJ1-5	TGCAGCGTCCAGGGAGGCAATCAGCCCCAGCATTTT	CSVQGGNQPQHF
.	TRBV19	few	TRBJ1-5	TGTGCCAGTAGTATTGATTCTTCAGGGGACAATCAGCCCCAGCATTTT	CASSIDSSGDNQPQHF
.	TRBV7-2	.	TRBJ1-1	TGTGCCAGCAGCCCTTCGGTTGGTTTTACTGAAGCCTTCTTT	CASSPSVGFTEAFF
.	TRBV3-1/TRBV3-2	.	TRBJ2-3	TGTGCCAGCAGCCAAGCTCCCACCCAGGTCACAGATACGCAGTATTTT	CASSQAPTQVTDTQYF
.	TRBV5-5	.	TRBJ2-2	TGTGCCAGCAGCTTGTTCGCAGGGGCGAACACCGGGGAGCTGTTTTTT	CASSLFAGANTGELFF
.	TRBV19	few	TRBJ1-1	TGTGCCAGTATCGGCAGGGGGAACACTGAAGCTTTCTTT	CASIGRGNTEAFF
.	TRBV7-9	.	TRBJ2-7	TGTGCCAGCAGCTTAGGGGCCGGGACTCGGCCCTACGAGCAGTACTTC	CASSLGAGTRPYEQYF
TRBD2	TRBV3-1/TRBV3-2	.	TRBJ2-3	TGTGCCAGCAGCCGGGGCATGGGACTAGTTAAAGATACGCAGTATTTT	CASSRGMGLVKDTQYF
TRBD2	TRBV4-3	once	TRBJ2-5	TGCGCCAGCAGCCAAGCGGGACTAGCGGGGCGGGAGACCCAGTACTTC	CASSQAGLAGRETQYF
.	TRBV29-1	.	TRBJ2-2	TGCAGCGTCAGCCAGGGAGCCGGGGAGCTGTTTTTT	CSVSQGAGELFF
.	TRBV5-4	.	TRBJ2-1	TGTGCCAGCAGCTTAACCGCTGGATGGCTTTTTGGTGAGCAGTTCTTC	CASSLTAGWLFGEQFF
.	TRBV5-1	.	TRBJ2-2	TGCGCCAGCAGCTGGGGCGGTAGCATGAGCACCGGGGAGCTGTTTTTT	CASSWGGSMSTGELFF
.	TRBV3-1/TRBV3-2	.	TRBJ1-1	TGTGCCAGCAGCCAAGCCCAACCCGGGAACACTGAAGCTTTCTTT	CASSQAQPGNTEAFF